This TCR beta chain is from a study of blood T cell repertoires in COVID-19. TCRdb keeps only in-frame clones here, not all; method: immunoSEQ multiplex PCR. The sample yields about 370,000 clones, approximately 88% seen once. V was pared by 5 bases and J by 4 bases, with 12 bases between. Germline V lookup: CDR1 SEHNR, CDR2 FQNEAQ (reference sequence). The CDR3 extends over 13 amino acids. The sequenced sample was peripheral blood. The sequence derives from a woman in her twenties or thirties with COVID-19, enrolled during active disease. V gene TRBV7-9 combines with J gene TRBJ2-7; D possibly corresponds to TRBD1 (6 bases). The CDR3 region is CASSKGHIYEQYV. The CDR3 DNA follows: TGTGCCAGCAGCAAGGGACATATATACGAGCAGTACGTC.